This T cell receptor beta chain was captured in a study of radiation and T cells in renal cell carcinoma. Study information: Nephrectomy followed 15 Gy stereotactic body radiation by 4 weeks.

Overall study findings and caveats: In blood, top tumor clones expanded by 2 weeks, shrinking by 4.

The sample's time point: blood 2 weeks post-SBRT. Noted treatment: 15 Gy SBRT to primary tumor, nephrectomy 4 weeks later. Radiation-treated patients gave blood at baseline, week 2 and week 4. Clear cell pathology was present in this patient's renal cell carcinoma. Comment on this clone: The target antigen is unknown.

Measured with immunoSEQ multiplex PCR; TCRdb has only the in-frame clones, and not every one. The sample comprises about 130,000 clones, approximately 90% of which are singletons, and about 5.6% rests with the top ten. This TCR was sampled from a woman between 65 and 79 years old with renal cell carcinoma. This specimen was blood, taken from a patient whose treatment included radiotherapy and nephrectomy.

CDR3 DNA sequence: TGTGCCAGCAGCGTAGCCGCGGACAGCTTCATGAACACTGAAGCTTTCTTT. It yields the protein CASSVAADSFMNTEAFF. J is TRBJ1-1 and V is TRBV9, with D perhaps TRBD1 (6 bases). Per the germline V gene, CDR1 is SGDLS and CDR2 is YYNGEE. This CDR3 spans 17 amino acids. Trimming pared 0 bases from V and 0 bases from J, leaving 15 bases between. The whole variable domain, filled in from reference TRBV9 and TRBJ1-1, reads DSGVTQTPKHLITATGQRVTLRCSPRSGDLSVYWYQQSLDQGLQFLIQYYNGEERAKGNILERFSAQQFPDLHSELNLSSLELGDSALYFCASSVAADSFMNTEAFFGQGTRLTVV.